A single sample is the source of the 20 T cell receptor beta chains below, sequenced in a study of cytomegalovirus exposure and HLA in healthy donors. Sequenced by immunoSEQ multiplex PCR; TCRdb stores in-frame clones only, minus some. The sample has 200,000 to 250,000 clones; around 87% are singletons. Sequencing used PBMCs. These receptors all stem from a woman aged 18-30 years in good health and CMV-seropositive.

The CDR3 DNA is TGCGCCAGCAGTCGGACTAGCTACAATGAGCAGTTCTTC. Its protein product is CASSRTSYNEQFF. The gene calls are TRBV10-2 and TRBJ2-1, with 7 bases identical to TRBD2. The CDR3 contains 13 residues. V lost 5 bases and J lost 3; bases outside the gene matches: 1. CDR1 is WSHSY and CDR2 is SAAADI in the germline V gene.

V gene TRBV9 combines with J gene TRBJ2-2; D is perhaps TRBD2 (7 bases). Per germline, CDR1 SGDLS and CDR2 YYNGEE. The CDR3 has 18 residues. Trimming shortened V by 1 base and J by 4 bases, and 20 bases separated the two germline ends. CDR3 residues: CASSVSRGRGGSTGELFF. The CDR3 DNA is TGTGCCAGCAGCGTAAGCAGAGGGAGGGGGGGGAGCACCGGGGAGCTGTTTTTT.

The chain is built from TRBV19 and TRBJ2-1, with 11 bases lining up with TRBD2. V dropped 2 bases and J dropped 2; count of bases not matched to a gene: 2. Germline V gene sequence: CDR1 LNHDA, CDR2 SQIVND (reference sequence). The CDR3 has 16 residues. The CDR3 sequence: CASSINSGRAYNEQFF. For the CDR3, the DNA is TGTGCCAGTAGTATAAATAGCGGGAGGGCCTACAATGAGCAGTTCTTC.

This rearrangement joins TRBV2 to TRBJ2-2; TRBD2 aligns across 11 bases. V shed 6 bases, J shed 4 bases, and the junction held 7 bases outside the gene matches. From germline, CDR1 is SNHLY and CDR2 FYNNEI. The CDR3 length is 16 residues. The CDR3 DNA sequence: TGTGCCAGCAGAGAACTAGCGGGAGACTCCACCGGGGAGCTGTTTTTT. Its protein is CASRELAGDSTGELFF. Using reference TRBV2 and TRBJ2-2 for the parts outside the CDR3, the full variable domain is EPEVTQTPSHQVTQMGQEVILRCVPISNHLYFYWYRQILGQKVEFLVSFYNNEISEKSEIFDDQFSVERPDGSNFTLKIRSTKLEDSAMYFCASRELAGDSTGELFFGEGSRLTVL.

V usage is TRBV9 and J usage is TRBJ1-3, with D maybe TRBD1 (5 bases). Trimming pared 4 bases from V and 0 bases from J, leaving 11 bases between. Germline V CDR1 and CDR2: SGDLS, YYNGEE. This CDR3 is built from 15 residues. In nucleotides, the CDR3 is TGTGCCAGCAGCCTGACAGCTTTCTCTGGAAACACCATATATTTT. Translation: CASSLTAFSGNTIYF. Full variable domain (rest looked up from reference TRBV9 and TRBJ1-3): DSGVTQTPKHLITATGQRVTLRCSPRSGDLSVYWYQQSLDQGLQFLIQYYNGEERAKGNILERFSAQQFPDLHSELNLSSLELGDSALYFCASSLTAFSGNTIYFGEGSWLTVV.

The gene calls are TRBV5-1 and TRBJ1-3; D is ambiguous. The CDR3 sequence is 16 residues long. Trimming took off 0 bases at V and 0 bases at J, with 10 bases between the two ends. Germline V gene data show CDR1 as SGHRS and CDR2 as YFSETQ. The CDR3 region is CASSLAGVSSGNTIYF. The CDR3 region has the DNA TGCGCCAGCAGCTTGGCCGGTGTATCCTCTGGAAACACCATATATTTT. The whole variable domain, remainder taken from reference TRBV5-1 and TRBJ1-3, is KAGVTQTPRYLIKTRGQQVTLSCSPISGHRSVSWYQQTPGQGLQFLFEYFSETQRNKGNFPGRFSGRQFSNSRSEMNVSTLELGDSALYLCASSLAGVSSGNTIYFGEGSWLTVV.

This chain uses TRBV5-1 with TRBJ2-1, with 9 positions matching TRBD2. The CDR3 length is 16 residues. Germline V CDR1 and CDR2: SGHRS, YFSETQ. The trim removed 0 bases at V and 3 bases at J, leaving 4 bases unmatched. The CDR3 nucleotides read TGCGCCAGCAGCTTGGAGGTTAGCGGGAGCTACAATGAGCAGTTCTTC. Amino acid sequence: CASSLEVSGSYNEQFF.

The CDR3 protein is CASSLLDREGDYEQYF. The DNA of the CDR3 is TGTGCCAGCAGTTTATTGGACAGGGAAGGTGACTACGAGCAGTACTTC. V and J are TRBV28 and TRBJ2-7; 8 bases match TRBD1. The CDR3 extends over 16 amino acids. The V gene's germline CDR1 is MDHEN and CDR2 SYDVKM. V lost 1 base and J lost 3; bases outside the gene matches: 8. Drawing the rest from reference TRBV28 and TRBJ2-7, the complete variable domain is DVKVTQSSRYLVKRTGEKVFLECVQDMDHENMFWYRQDPGLGLRLIYFSYDVKMKEKGDIPEGYSVSREKKERFSLILESASTNQTSMYLCASSLLDREGDYEQYFGPGTRLTVT.

The J gene is TRBJ2-1, the V gene TRBV30; TRBD2 aligns across 8 bases. The germline V gene encodes CDR1 GTSNPN and CDR2 SVGIG (reference sequence). V gave up 2 bases and J gave up 7 bases; unmatched junction bases: 1. This CDR3 spans 12 amino acids. CDR3 amino acids: CAWSRLANEQFF. CDR3 nucleotide sequence: TGTGCCTGGAGTCGACTAGCGAATGAGCAGTTCTTC.

The chain is built from TRBV15 and TRBJ2-7; D may be TRBD2 (6 bases). The V gene lost 5 bases and the J gene lost 2 bases, with 16 bases spanning the gap. Germline values: CDR1 LNHNV, CDR2 YYDKDF (reference sequence). This CDR3 has 15 residues. DNA of the CDR3: TGTGCCACCAGCCGAGGGACTGACGCGACCTACGAGCAGTACTTC. Translated: CATSRGTDATYEQYF.

With respect to this clone: In the same sample, other DNA sequences code for this CDR3. This chain links TRBV5-1 with TRBJ1-5, with D unclear. V lost 0 bases and J lost 4, with 11 bases in between. The CDR3 consists of 15 residues. Germline V gives CDR1 SGHRS, CDR2 YFSETQ. CDR3 bases: TGCGCCAGCAGCTTGGGACAAGCGGGAAATCAGCCCCAGCATTTT. This translates into CASSLGQAGNQPQHF.

This clone was found a few times. J is TRBJ2-2 and V is TRBV7-3, with D possibly matching TRBD2 (6 bases). The CDR3 spans 13 residues. V was shortened by 5 bases and J by 5 bases, with 9 bases between the two germline ends. Germline loops: CDR1 SGHTA, CDR2 FQGTGA. CDR3 loop: CASSVGRTGELFF. CDR3 DNA sequence: TGTGCCAGCAGCGTAGGGAGGACCGGGGAGCTGTTTTTT.

CDR3 DNA: TGTGCCAGTAGTATGTTTGACAGGGCTCAAGAGACCCAGTACTTC. Protein product: CASSMFDRAQETQYF. The rearrangement joins TRBV19 to TRBJ2-5, with 7 bases lining up with TRBD1. Unmatched junction bases numbered 6, after V lost 3 bases and J lost 2 bases. The CDR3 runs 15 residues. The V gene's germline CDR1 is LNHDA and CDR2 SQIVND (reference sequence).

The chain employs TRBV30 and TRBJ2-3; 8 positions match TRBD2. Germline CDR1 and CDR2: GTSNPN and SVGIG (reference sequence). The CDR3 contains 16 residues. Trimming removed 3 bases from V and 2 bases from J; junction bases left unmatched: 10. CDR3 amino acids: CAWSAGERENTDTQYF. CDR3 DNA: TGTGCCTGGAGCGCGGGCGAGCGGGAGAACACAGATACGCAGTATTTT.

V and J are TRBV7-9 and TRBJ2-1; TRBD2 matches 10 bases. The junction had 5 bases not matched to a gene; V was cut back by 3 bases and J by 6 bases. The CDR3 contains 15 residues. Germline lookup yields CDR1 SEHNR and CDR2 FQNEAQ (reference sequence). The CDR3 is CASSLWVAGGNEQFF. For the CDR3, the DNA is TGTGCCAGCAGCTTGTGGGTAGCGGGGGGCAATGAGCAGTTCTTC.

This clone occurred once. The gene calls are TRBV7-6 and TRBJ1-5; 9 bases line up with TRBD1. The V gene's germline CDR1 is SGHVS and CDR2 FNYEAQ. Losses at the gene ends were 4 bases for V and 4 bases for J; bases not matched to a gene: 5. The CDR3 has 15 residues. Here the CDR3 reads CASSSRTGANQPQHF. The CDR3 nucleotides read TGTGCCAGCAGCTCTCGGACAGGGGCGAATCAGCCCCAGCATTTT.

The V gene is TRBV4-1, the J gene TRBJ2-7; 8 positions agree with TRBD2. The CDR3 is 15 residues long. With 5 bases clipped from V and 4 bases from J, the junction kept 10 bases outside the gene matches. Germline V gene sequence: CDR1 MGHRA, CDR2 YSYEKL. The CDR3 region is CASSGLAGNMYEQYF. The DNA of the CDR3 is TGCGCCAGCAGCGGCCTAGCGGGTAATATGTACGAGCAGTACTTC.

This sequence joins TRBV27 and TRBJ2-7, with D possibly being TRBD1 (5 bases). The CDR3 totals 14 residues. The V end lost 3 bases, the J end lost 2 bases, and 11 bases lay between the germline ends. Germline CDR1 MNHEY, CDR2 SMNVEV (reference sequence). The chain's CDR3 is CASSLVGAPYEQYF. For the CDR3, the DNA is TGTGCCAGCAGTTTGGTTGGGGCCCCCTACGAGCAGTACTTC.

The chain is built from TRBV7-9 and TRBJ1-1; D is possibly TRBD1 (6 bases). The V end lost 6 bases, the J end lost 10 bases, and 18 bases lay between the germline ends. The CDR3 is 13 amino acids. Germline V gives CDR1 SEHNR, CDR2 FQNEAQ (reference sequence). This CDR3 is CASRDWDNSPAFF. DNA of the CDR3: TGTGCCAGCAGGGACTGGGACAATTCGCCAGCTTTCTTT.

V gene TRBV11-3 combines with J gene TRBJ1-1, with D tentatively TRBD1 (6 bases). The V end lost 5 bases, the J end lost 5 bases, and 15 bases lay between the germline ends. Germline V gene data show CDR1 as SGHNT and CDR2 as YENEEA. The CDR3 sequence is 14 residues long. The CDR3 DNA reads as TGTGCCAGCAGCCTAACCGGGACAAGGACTGAAGCTTTCTTT. Residues: CASSLTGTRTEAFF.